Listed below are T cell receptor beta chains from one sample, sequenced in a study of T cells expressing NK-cell markers. TCRdb reanalyzed the 5' RACE reads and collapses them to one entry per CDR3 protein, without DNA. In total, the table holds 150,000 to 200,000 distinct CDR3 sequences. Sequencing used blood T cells: a sorted CD56 or NKG2C T cell subset, CD4+ or CD8+ T cells, or bulk PBMC T cells (not recorded which). These receptors were taken from a man aged 18-70 years in good health. Both conserved end residues are part of each CDR3.

j_gene: TRBJ2-3
v_gene: TRBV9
CDR3aa: CASSVVGQGAADTQYF

j_gene: TRBJ2-1
v_gene: TRBV6-2/TRBV6-3
CDR3aa: CASSRTSGNIYNEQFF

j_gene: TRBJ2-7
v_gene: TRBV7-9
CDR3aa: CASSGVGGNLYEQYF

j_gene: TRBJ2-3
v_gene: TRBV9
CDR3aa: CASQDSTDTQYF

j_gene: TRBJ2-3
v_gene: TRBV4-1
CDR3aa: CASSPLEDSTDTQYF

j_gene: TRBJ2-3
v_gene: TRBV29-1
CDR3aa: CSVLQTTDTQYF

j_gene: TRBJ2-1
v_gene: TRBV20-1
CDR3aa: CSASRGLAPVSNEQFF

j_gene: TRBJ2-3
v_gene: TRBV3-1
CDR3aa: CASQALGSPTDTQYF

j_gene: TRBJ1-4
v_gene: TRBV5-1
CDR3aa: CASSTGTGNEKLFF

j_gene: TRBJ1-1
v_gene: TRBV10-3
CDR3aa: CAISAVGNTEAFF

j_gene: TRBJ2-1
v_gene: TRBV5-1
CDR3aa: CASSYPGQNNEQFF